This TCR beta chain was obtained from a study of regulatory T cells in long-lasting Graves disease. Study-level information: Persistent Graves' disease required over 5 years of antithyroid drugs and positive TSH receptor antibodies.

HTBI primers from iRepertoire and Arm-PCR of CDR3 regions yielded the TCR beta libraries. TCRdb ran MiXCR on the multiplex PCR reads and lists one entry per CDR3 protein. The sample carries about 660,000 distinct CDR3 sequences, approximately 29% recorded once. Study findings and constraints: Newly diagnosed patients had higher TCR diversity than persistent Graves' patients did. Favoring TRBV28, TRBJ1-2 and TRBJ2-5 was a feature seen in persistent disease. Investigators studied peripheral blood only, not thyroid tissue.

CDR3 size: 12 residues. The ends were cut back, 6 bases at V and 4 bases at J, with 9 bases in the middle. Germline loops: CDR1 MDHEN, CDR2 SYDVKM. This clonotype was seen a handful of times. Its antigen remains unknown. This sample's time point: persistent/refractory GD, antithyroid drugs over 5 years with positive TRAb. TCR sequences were obtained from RNA taken from PBMCs. Sequencing was performed on peripheral blood mononuclear cells (PBMCs), taken when the disease was refractory, from a patient treated with antithyroid drugs. The rearrangement joins TRBV28 to TRBJ1-2; D not certain. The receptor's source is a female donor with Graves disease. CDR3 nucleotides: TGTGCCAGCAGCTCGGTTTTCTATGGCTACACCTTC. Translation gives CASSSVFYGYTF.